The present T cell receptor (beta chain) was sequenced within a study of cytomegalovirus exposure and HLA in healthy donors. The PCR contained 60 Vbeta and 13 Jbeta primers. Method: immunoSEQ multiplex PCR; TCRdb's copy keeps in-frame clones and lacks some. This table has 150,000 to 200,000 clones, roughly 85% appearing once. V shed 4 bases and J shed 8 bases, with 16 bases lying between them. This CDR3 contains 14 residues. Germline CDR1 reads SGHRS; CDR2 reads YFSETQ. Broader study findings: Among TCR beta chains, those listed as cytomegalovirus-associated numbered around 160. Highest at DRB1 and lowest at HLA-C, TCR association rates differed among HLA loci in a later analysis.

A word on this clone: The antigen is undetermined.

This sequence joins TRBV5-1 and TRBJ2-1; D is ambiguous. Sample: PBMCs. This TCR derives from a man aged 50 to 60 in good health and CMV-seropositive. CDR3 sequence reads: CASSPFQTIYEQFF. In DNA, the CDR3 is TGCGCCAGCAGCCCGTTCCAAACAATTTATGAGCAGTTCTTC. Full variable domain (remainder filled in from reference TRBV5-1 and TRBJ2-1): KAGVTQTPRYLIKTRGQQVTLSCSPISGHRSVSWYQQTPGQGLQFLFEYFSETQRNKGNFPGRFSGRQFSNSRSEMNVSTLELGDSALYLCASSPFQTIYEQFFGPGTRLTVL.